This TCR beta chain is drawn from a study of blood T cells in healthy people across ages. Primed by a sample-barcoded 5' primer and a J-beta primer mix, a second PCR proceeded for roughly 6 to 12 cycles. Each CDR3 protein is one row after TCRdb ran MiXCR on the 5' RACE reads. The sample consists of some 1.5 million distinct CDR3 sequences, approximately 43% of them appearing once. After removal of 1 base from V and 4 bases from J, the junction contained 8 bases not matched to a gene. The CDR3 consists of 16 residues. Germline CDR1 reads LGHNA; CDR2 reads YSLEER. On this clonotype itself: What it binds is not known.

Peripheral blood, ten milliliters per donor, was collected. General observations from the study: PBMCs were not sorted, which prevented a conclusive comparison of naive versus antigen-experienced cells. The study found TCR beta diversity correlated strongly with naive T cell percentage. Lack of knowledge of donor CMV status possibly confounded expanded clonotype changes.

This sequence was found in a woman between 18 and 30 years old in good health. V and J are TRBV4-3 and TRBJ1-2; 8 bases match TRBD1. The sequencing input was blood. The CDR3 coding sequence is TGCGCCAGCAGCCAAGCCGGACAGGGAGATTTCTATGGCTACACCTTC. This codes for CASSQAGQGDFYGYTF.